This T cell receptor beta chain was sequenced during a study of technical replicates of blood from a few donors. Deletions cut 5 bases from V and 4 bases from J, with 14 bases between. The CDR3 has 14 residues. Per the germline V gene, CDR1 is SGHVS and CDR2 is FNYEAQ. The method was immunoSEQ multiplex PCR; TCRdb's version includes in-frame clones alone and lacks a portion of them. The sample carries about 82,000 clones, roughly nine tenths recorded once. The sequencing input was T cells isolated from PBMCs. The chain is built from TRBV7-6 and TRBJ1-1; D perhaps matches TRBD1 (5 bases). The clonotype comes from a human donor in good health. The CDR3 coding sequence is TGTGCCAGCAGCCCTCCGGGACTCGGCACTGAAGCTTTCTTT. It specifies CASSPPGLGTEAFF.